The 9 T cell receptor beta chains listed next were all sequenced from one sample in a study of T-cell memory formation after mild COVID-19. Via MiXCR, TCRdb re-called the 5' RACE reads, giving one row per CDR3 protein. The data hold some 120,000 distinct CDR3 sequences, with about 18% observed a single time. Material for sequencing was PBMCs or a T cell subset sorted from them (not recorded which). The receptors shown here come from a young man who had mild COVID-19 (a few samples of this study predate the infection). Cell type and time point are not known.

This chain uses TRBV15 with TRBJ1-4, with D hard to call. Trimming pared 5 bases from V and 4 bases from J, leaving 20 bases between. This CDR3 is 17 amino acids long. Looked up from germline, CDR1 is LNHNV and CDR2 is YYDKDF (reference sequence). CDR3 residues: CATSPPGLAEINEKLFF. As DNA, the CDR3 is TGTGCCACCAGCCCCCCTGGGTTGGCCGAAATTAATGAAAAACTGTTTTTT.

This clonotype has at least ten counts. The chain couples TRBV4-2 to TRBJ2-1; TRBD2 agrees at 9 bases. Unmatched junction bases numbered 6, after V lost 0 bases and J lost 6 bases. The V gene's germline CDR1 is LGHNA and CDR2 YNFKEQ. CDR3 length: 16 amino acids. Here the CDR3 reads CASSQDRAAGGNEQFF. DNA for the CDR3: TGTGCCAGCAGCCAAGATCGGGCAGCGGGGGGCAATGAGCAGTTCTTC.

Only a few counts were recorded for this clonotype. This chain uses TRBV20-1 with TRBJ2-1; TRBD2 aligns across 11 bases. This CDR3 comprises 14 residues. V trimming: 8 bases; J trimming: 6 bases; junction bases outside the gene matches: 9. CDR1 DFQATT and CDR2 SNEGSKA come from the germline V gene (reference sequence). This CDR3 is CSTYNSGGANEQFF. The DNA for the CDR3 is TGCAGTACCTACAATAGCGGGGGGGCCAATGAGCAGTTCTTC.

This clonotype showed up many times. The V and J genes are TRBV11-2 and TRBJ2-1; possibly TRBD2 for D (6 bases). V gave up 7 bases and J gave up 7 bases, with 14 bases separating them. This CDR3 is built from 13 residues. Looked up from germline, CDR1 is SGHAT and CDR2 is FQNNGV. The CDR3 sequence is CASTAWGVNEQFF. The CDR3 nucleotides are TGTGCCAGCACTGCCTGGGGGGTGAATGAGCAGTTCTTC.

This clonotype was counted ten times or more. The chain employs TRBV12-3 or TRBV12-4 and TRBJ2-3; 7 bases agree with TRBD1. V lost 5 bases to trimming and J lost 4 bases; unmatched junction nucleotides: 9. The length of the CDR3 is 15 residues. CDR3 DNA: TGTGCCAGCAGTCCGAGACAGGGACCCCCAGATACGCAGTATTTT. Amino acids: CASSPRQGPPDTQYF.

The chain employs TRBV5-1 and TRBJ2-5; possible D gene TRBD2, 6 bases. In germline, CDR1 is SGHRS, CDR2 YFSETQ. Trimming removed 2 bases at V and 2 bases at J, with 16 bases between. This CDR3 contains 16 residues. The CDR3: CASSFPPGGMQETQYF. CDR3 bases: TGCGCCAGCAGCTTTCCCCCCGGAGGGATGCAAGAGACCCAGTACTTC.

The V call is TRBV5-1, the J call TRBJ2-5; no definite D call. Trimming left V 4 bases short and J 5 bases short, with 12 bases between. Germline V lookup: CDR1 SGHRS, CDR2 YFSETQ. This CDR3 is 13 amino acids long. The CDR3 reads CASSTGPTETQYF. DNA of the CDR3: TGCGCCAGCAGCACCGGACCAACGGAGACCCAGTACTTC.

There are a few counts of this clonotype. The chain uses TRBV7-9 and TRBJ2-4, with 7 bases lining up with TRBD1. Trimming removed 5 bases from V and 0 bases from J; junction bases left unmatched: 10. The CDR3 consists of 17 residues. CDR1 is SEHNR and CDR2 is FQNEAQ in the germline V gene (reference sequence). The CDR3 loop is CASSPIQTGAAKNIQYF. CDR3 nucleotides: TGTGCCAGCAGCCCAATCCAAACAGGGGCAGCCAAAAACATTCAGTACTTC.

The gene calls are TRBV5-6 and TRBJ2-7, with TRBD2 as a possible D gene (6 bases). The ends were cut back, 0 bases at V and 12 bases at J, with 19 bases in the middle. Germline V lookup: CDR1 SGHDT, CDR2 YYEEEE. The CDR3 contains 14 residues. Written as DNA, the CDR3 is TGTGCCAGCAGCTTGGTAAAACTGTCGGGAGAAGTGTACGTC. Its protein is CASSLVKLSGEVYV.